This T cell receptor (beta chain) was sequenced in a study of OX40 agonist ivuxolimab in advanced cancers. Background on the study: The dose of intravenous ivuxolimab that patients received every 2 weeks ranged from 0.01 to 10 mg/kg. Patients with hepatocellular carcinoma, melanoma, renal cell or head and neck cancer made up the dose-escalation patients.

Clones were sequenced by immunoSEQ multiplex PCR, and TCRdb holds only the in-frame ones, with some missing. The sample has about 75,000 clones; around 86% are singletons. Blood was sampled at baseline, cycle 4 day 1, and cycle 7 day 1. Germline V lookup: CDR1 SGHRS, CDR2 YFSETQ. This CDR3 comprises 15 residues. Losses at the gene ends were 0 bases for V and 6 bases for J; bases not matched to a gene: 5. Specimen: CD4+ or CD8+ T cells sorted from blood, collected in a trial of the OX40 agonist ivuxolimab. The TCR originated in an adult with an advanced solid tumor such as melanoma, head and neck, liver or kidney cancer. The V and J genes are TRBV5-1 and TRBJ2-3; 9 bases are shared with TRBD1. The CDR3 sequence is CASSLGDRAGDTQYF. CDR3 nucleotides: TGCGCCAGCAGCTTGGGGGACAGGGCTGGGGATACGCAGTATTTT.